Listed below are T cell receptor beta chains from one sample, sequenced in a study of T cells expressing NK-cell markers. TCRdb reprocessed the 5' RACE reads and stores each CDR3 protein as one record, lacking DNA. The listing records 150,000 to 180,000 distinct CDR3 sequences. Source material: blood T cells: a sorted CD56 or NKG2C T cell subset, CD4+ or CD8+ T cells, or bulk PBMC T cells (not recorded which). The receptors were gathered from a woman in her forties or fifties in good health. The CDR3 runs from the conserved cysteine through the conserved F or W.

>TRBV27|TRBJ1-1
CASSLETGEEGNTEAFF
>TRBV2|TRBJ2-1
CASRTIVGLGTSSYNEQFF
>TRBV5-1|TRBJ2-2
CASSWPVQGGTGELFF
>TRBV2|TRBJ2-4
CASSDQGPAKNIQYF
>TRBV6-2/TRBV6-3|TRBJ2-1
CASLAGAYNEQFF
>TRBV4-1|TRBJ2-7
CASSQTLDRLYEQYF
>TRBV20-1|TRBJ2-1
CSTEREGPYNEQFF
>TRBV2|TRBJ1-5
CASSNVRQPQHF
>TRBV7-9|TRBJ1-1
CASSTTIMNTEAFF
>TRBV2|TRBJ2-5
CASSQLAGVETQYF
>TRBV5-5|TRBJ2-1
CASSSDPINEQFF
>TRBV7-8|TRBJ2-2
CASTVHGGNTGELFF
>TRBV4-1|TRBJ2-7
CASSQGFGVEQYF
>TRBV14|TRBJ2-1
CASSLLGGNEQFF
>TRBV5-1|TRBJ2-1
CASTIEGSSYNEQFF
>TRBV7-9|TRBJ2-5
CASSFPDREGETQYF
>TRBV20-1|TRBJ2-1
CSVREGSYNEQFF
>TRBV2|TRBJ2-3
CASSGAGSTDTQYF
>TRBV13|TRBJ2-1
CASSPTGASGRKQEQFF
>TRBV12-3/TRBV12-4|TRBJ2-3
CASTPRGDSTDTQYF
>TRBV9|TRBJ2-3
CASSARGGPSTDTQYF
>TRBV11-2|TRBJ2-1
CASSSLVYEQFF
>TRBV7-9|TRBJ2-2
CASSLFGTDTGELFF
>TRBV27|TRBJ1-1
CASSLSESRNTEAFF
>TRBV12-5|TRBJ2-3
CASARTAEEEADTQYF
>TRBV5-6|TRBJ2-7
CASSSGLYEQYF
>TRBV7-9|TRBJ2-1
CASSSGTSGSGNNEQFF
>TRBV4-1|TRBJ1-1
CASSHNLNTAGGRKNTEAFF
>TRBV12-5|TRBJ2-5
CASGFAEGAGETQYF
>TRBV5-6|TRBJ2-3
CASSFLDQVSTDTQYF
>TRBV27|TRBJ2-7
CASSRNLREQYF
>TRBV6-5|TRBJ2-3
CASSSGLAGVPTSPSTDTQYF
>TRBV5-5|TRBJ2-5
CASSFGTGKAETQYF
>TRBV5-5|TRBJ1-1
CASSLQGAWNTEAFF
>TRBV19|TRBJ2-3
CASGRRGEADTQYF
>TRBV6-5|TRBJ2-5
CATGMSETQYF
>TRBV5-1|TRBJ2-5
CASSLGTAGAETQYF
>TRBV3-1|TRBJ2-7
CASSQDASGYYEQYF
>TRBV12-3/TRBV12-4|TRBJ2-3
CASSPTVGDTQYF
>TRBV11-2|TRBJ2-2
CASTYPGQGVTGELFF
>TRBV13|TRBJ2-1
CASSLSRLNEQFF
>TRBV20-1|TRBJ2-1
CSAPGQFIVEQFF
>TRBV27|TRBJ1-2
CASSEIAGSGNYGYTF
>TRBV7-9|TRBJ1-2
CATSGQSPIYGYTF
>TRBV12-3/TRBV12-4|TRBJ2-7
CASSDDISPGHEQYF
>TRBV27|TRBJ2-2
CASSLFSGYTGELFF
>TRBV5-5|TRBJ2-2
CASSIPGHLGDTGELFF
>TRBV5-1|TRBJ2-3
CASSLAISSAPTDTQYF
>TRBV7-2|TRBJ2-1
CASSPFPADEQFF
>TRBV6-5|TRBJ2-5
CASSYSWQGEETQYF
>TRBV29-1|TRBJ2-7
CSVEDPTGGGEQYF
>TRBV5-6|TRBJ2-4
CASSPSLAKNIQYF
>TRBV9|TRBJ1-2
CASSGEVYYGYTF
>TRBV30|TRBJ2-2
CAWIGSGLYTGELFF
>TRBV24-1|TRBJ2-1
CATSGLASSYNEQFF
>TRBV10-3|TRBJ2-3
CAVTSSESDTQYF
>TRBV10-2|TRBJ2-2
CASSESRTGNTGELFF
>TRBV4-1|TRBJ2-7
CASSHPAAGGPYEQYF
>TRBV4-1|TRBJ2-3
CASSQEPAGYTDTQYF